This is a list of T cell receptor beta chains from one sample in a study of blood T cell repertoires in COVID-19. This table comes from immunoSEQ multiplex PCR, and its TCRdb copy is limited to in-frame clones, with some not included. The table shows a few hundred thousand clones, with almost 90% occurring only once. The sample consisted of peripheral blood. These receptor sequences come from a woman between 35 and 50 years old with COVID-19, enrolled during active disease. Each CDR3 is given without its conserved first and last residue. Each record gives: clone size, V gene, CDR3 protein. Size tells how often a clone was seen (once, few, many) or the class of an expanded clone, and some rows leave it out.

once,TRBV7-3,ASSPVPYNEQF
.,TRBV30,ACIRDRDTEAF
.,TRBV7-9,ASNTLAGGYT
.,TRBV12-3/TRBV12-4,ASSAGVLYGYT
.,TRBV27,ASGLLGSDYTQY
.,TRBV28,ATKRVRDRPSTNEKLF
.,TRBV5-6,ASSSTDSTEAF
.,TRBV11-1,ASSLTGTATYEQY
.,TRBV5-1,ASSHRQGAGTGELF
.,TRBV30,AWRQGSYSPLH
.,TRBV3-1/TRBV3-2,ASSQSRVQETQY
.,TRBV27,ASSRSMTSGSIYEQY
once,TRBV2,ASAMAGAPNQPQH
.,TRBV19,ASSGTYGYT
.,TRBV5-3,ARSSGQGRQETQY
.,TRBV18,ASSPQGQGLGQPQH
.,TRBV21-1,ARREAGYEQF
.,TRBV6-1,ASSEAGQISYEQY
.,TRBV6-5,ASSYRRGGYEQY
.,TRBV10-1,ASSELPGQSLNEQF
.,TRBV6-6,ASSPGQGRSEAF
.,TRBV18,ASSPPVRDGELF
.,TRBV24-1,ATTRPRDSGDTQY
.,TRBV28,ASSLPGQGKETQY
.,TRBV28,ASSFRGPQETQY
.,TRBV7-9,ASSLGAARNTIY
.,TRBV19,ASSIGDRSYGYT
.,TRBV6-6,ASNIQGMGYEQY
few,TRBV3-1/TRBV3-2,ASSQEPGQVRAIY
.,TRBV6-5,ASSYTANTGELF
.,TRBV7-2,ASSRDSYGYT
.,TRBV7-2,ASSLDRVDEQF
.,TRBV18,ASSGTDTEAF
.,TRBV27,ASSAGTGGYEQY
.,TRBV27,ASSLSKFDRATGQY
.,TRBV19,ASSIDRTGNEKLF
.,TRBV24-1,ATSERDRGNPGANVLT
.,TRBV4-3,ASSQAPRDRGQEKLF
.,TRBV7-2,ASSLVGAGGPFSTDTQY
.,TRBV2,ASTYTRQRYTGELF
.,TRBV30,AWISKLAGAYNEQF
.,TRBV5-1,ASSSRPGTAAYPTNYGYT
.,TRBV9,ASSVNEGSGGGNEQF
.,TRBV11-2,ASSSTGTGGLGYGYT
.,TRBV28,ASSLTDTEAF
.,TRBV20-1,SASTTGGRQETQY
.,TRBV3-1/TRBV3-2,ASSQDWGGQGELF
.,TRBV2,ASSETSGGDTQY
.,TRBV19,ASSIEGRNSPLH
.,TRBV28,ASFFVRGRGDTEAF
.,TRBV28,ASSLAGANTGELF
once,TRBV11-2,ASSLDGRSYNEQF
.,TRBV25-1,ASSEYKTGITNTEAF
.,TRBV19,ASSRNNQPGNYGYT
.,TRBV4-3,ASSQGAATNEKLF
.,TRBV27,ASSLSRDRGNTIY
once,TRBV7-2,ASSLMGQGTYEQY
.,TRBV7-6,ASSLAGDTSYEQY
.,TRBV18,ASSPEIAGGVGDNEQF